The 5 T cell receptor beta chains below all came from one sample that was sequenced in a study of cytomegalovirus exposure and HLA in healthy donors. The table came from immunoSEQ multiplex PCR; TCRdb's copy has only in-frame clones and leaves some out. The table lists 150,000 or so clones, roughly 89% of them singletons. Sequencing was carried out using PBMCs. These TCRs come from a woman between 18 and 30 years old in good health and CMV-seropositive.

This chain connects TRBV29-1 to TRBJ1-2, with D maybe TRBD1 (5 bases). The CDR3 contains 13 residues. Germline lookup yields CDR1 SQVTM and CDR2 ANQGSEA. The V end was cut by 3 bases, the J end by 1 base, with 9 bases between. The CDR3 here is CSVEWGVNYGYTF. CDR3 sequence (DNA): TGCAGCGTTGAGTGGGGGGTTAACTATGGCTACACCTTC.

This chain joins TRBV4-3 and TRBJ1-4, with unresolved D. In germline, CDR1 is LGHNA, CDR2 YSLEER. The CDR3 is made up of 16 amino acids. V was trimmed by 1 base and J by 2 bases, leaving 11 bases between them. The CDR3 region is CASSQGYHSTNEKLFF. CDR3 sequence (DNA): TGCGCCAGCAGCCAAGGGTACCACAGCACTAATGAAAAACTGTTTTTT.

This clone was seen a handful of times. This CDR3 is CASSERGNFAYEQYF. The DNA for the CDR3 is TGTGCCAGCAGTGAAAGGGGGAACTTTGCCTACGAGCAGTACTTC. The V and J genes are TRBV2 and TRBJ2-7; a possible D gene is TRBD1 (6 bases). The CDR3 totals 15 residues. In germline, CDR1 is SNHLY, CDR2 FYNNEI. Trimming removed 2 bases at V and 2 bases at J, with 13 bases between.

The gene calls are TRBV6-1 and TRBJ2-1, with 7 bases that match TRBD2. This CDR3 region has 13 residues. CDR1 is MNHNS, CDR2 SASEGT, per germline. After removal of 8 bases from V and 3 bases from J, the junction contained 4 bases not matched to a gene. The CDR3 bases are TGTGCCAGCGGAGGACTAGACTACAATGAGCAGTTCTTC. Translated, it gives CASGGLDYNEQFF.

The V call is TRBV9, the J call TRBJ1-6; D uncertain. Germline V CDR1 and CDR2: SGDLS, YYNGEE. This CDR3 has 13 amino acids. The ends were cut back, 0 bases at V and 7 bases at J, with 5 bases in the middle. The CDR3 bases are TGTGCCAGCAGCGTAGATCAGAATTCACCCCTCCACTTT. Translating gives CASSVDQNSPLHF.